Below, one T cell receptor (beta chain) is given with its context. These data are taken from a study of OX40 agonist ivuxolimab in advanced cancers. Across the whole study: The patients received agonistic anti-OX40 (CD134) antibody ivuxolimab. Three individuals attained partial responses, comprising one hepatocellular carcinoma case and two cutaneous melanoma cases.

Clones were read by immunoSEQ multiplex PCR, and TCRdb kept only the in-frame ones, dropping some. This sample has approximately 49,000 clones; around 85% occur once, and the top ten carry 20%. The germline V gene has CDR1 LGHNA and CDR2 YSLEER. V gave up 6 bases and J gave up 7 bases, with 18 bases separating them. This CDR3 spans 15 amino acids. The chain is built from TRBV4-3 and TRBJ1-4; D is possibly TRBD1 (5 bases). This receptor was obtained from an adult with an advanced solid tumor such as melanoma, head and neck, liver or kidney cancer. The sample consisted of CD4+ or CD8+ T cells sorted from blood, taken in a trial of the OX40 agonist ivuxolimab. The CDR3 loop reads CASSEGRSRGEKLFF. The CDR3 DNA reads TGCGCCAGCAGTGAAGGAAGGAGTAGGGGTGAAAAACTGTTTTTT.